This TCR beta chain derives from a study of cytomegalovirus exposure and HLA in healthy donors. Whole-study context: An early data release held 70 million to 90 million unique TCRs from HLA-typed donors.

The PCR had 60 Vbeta and 13 Jbeta primers. TCRdb keeps only in-frame clones here, not all; method: immunoSEQ multiplex PCR. The repertoire holds fewer than 250,000 clones, with around 86% as singletons. Trimming took off 6 bases at V and 0 bases at J, with 17 bases between the two ends. Germline V gene sequence: CDR1 ENHRY, CDR2 SYGVKD. CDR3 length equals 17 residues. Worth noting for this clone: This CDR3 is also generated by other DNA sequences in the sample.

V gene TRBV10-3 combines with J gene TRBJ1-4; a possible D gene is TRBD1 (6 bases). This receptor was identified in a young man in good health and CMV-seronegative. Sequencing was carried out using PBMCs. In DNA, the CDR3 is TGTGCCATCAGCCCCACAGGGCCGTCGGCAACTAATGAAAAACTGTTTTTT. Its translation: CAISPTGPSATNEKLFF.